A single sample gave rise to the 29 T cell receptor beta chains below, sequenced in a study of Graves' ophthalmopathy and Graves' hyperthyroidism (dated by TCRdb to between 2017 and 2018). Reads for this sample came from an Illumina HiSeq 2000. TCR beta CDR3 regions were amplified from RNA transcripts for repertoire sequencing. A first-round RT-PCR used HTBI primers with the Qiagen OneStep RT-PCR kit, followed by a second-round multiplex PCR, size selection and purification. TCRdb itself trimmed the public reads at Q25 with fastp, ran MiXCR and retained productive beta chains. Rows matching on CDR3 protein sequence are summarized as one entry with the most common DNA and genes. This sample is represented by approximately 410,000 distinct CDR3 sequences; roughly 14% of them were singletons. Clones ranked in the top ten supply 5.5% to 7% of the sample. Material for sequencing was peripheral blood. These receptors all come from a woman aged 18-30 years with stable Graves' hyperthyroidism. Donor details come from another sample of the same person, matched by shared clones.

This clonotype came up many times. The chain uses TRBV6-1 and TRBJ1-1; D may be TRBD1 (6 bases). The CDR3 covers 15 residues. V was shortened by 8 bases and J by 1 base, with 17 bases between the two germline ends. Germline assignment: CDR1 MNHNS and CDR2 SASEGT. CDR3 residues: CASWERGGPNTEAFF. The CDR3 bases are TGTGCCAGCTGGGAAAGGGGGGGACCGAACACTGAAGCTTTCTTT.

This clonotype has a count of ten or more. V usage is TRBV4-1 and J usage is TRBJ1-1, with 9 bases matching TRBD1. The CDR3 loop spans 16 amino acids. V dropped 4 bases and J dropped 4; count of bases not matched to a gene: 10. Per germline, CDR1 MGHRA and CDR2 YSYEKL. CDR3 protein: CASSLRGTGLSTEAFF. Written as DNA, the CDR3 is TGCGCCAGCAGCCTACGAGGGACAGGGTTGTCCACTGAAGCTTTCTTT.

The sample holds a few counts of this clonotype. This chain links TRBV7-2 with TRBJ2-3, with a possible D match to TRBD1 (6 bases). Germline lookup yields CDR1 SGHTA and CDR2 FQGNSA. This CDR3 has 13 amino acids. V dropped 4 bases and J dropped 6 bases, with 11 bases sitting between them. The chain's CDR3 is CASSSQGIDTQYF. The CDR3 coding sequence is TGTGCCAGCAGCTCACAGGGTATCGATACGCAGTATTTT.

The chain has TRBV6-1 and TRBJ1-1; D gene unclear. The CDR3 loop spans 14 amino acids. Deletions cut 6 bases from V and 1 base from J, with 12 bases between. Germline-derived CDR1 and CDR2 are MNHNS and SASEGT. CDR3: CASRKEGGNTEAFF. The CDR3 DNA is TGTGCCAGCAGGAAGGAGGGTGGGAACACTGAAGCTTTCTTT.

The chain carries TRBV30 and TRBJ1-2; D remains unclear. The V end lost 3 bases, the J end lost 6 bases, and 11 bases lay between the germline ends. The CDR3 runs 12 residues. Germline assignment: CDR1 GTSNPN and CDR2 SVGIG (reference sequence). The CDR3: CAWSRGDDGYTF. CDR3 DNA sequence: TGTGCCTGGAGCCGGGGAGATGATGGCTACACCTTC.

This clonotype was picked up many times. The rearrangement links TRBV29-1 to TRBJ2-7; the D gene could be TRBD1 or TRBD2 (5 bases each). This CDR3 is built from 14 residues. Trimming cost V 4 bases and J 6 bases, with 19 bases left between them. The germline V gene encodes CDR1 SQVTM and CDR2 ANQGSEA. CDR3 in amino acids: CSVGPGSFGTEQYF. Here the CDR3 DNA reads TGCAGCGTTGGGCCAGGTTCTTTTGGGACCGAGCAGTACTTC.

In its sample, this clonotype was seen many times. This chain uses TRBV20-1 with TRBJ1-5; possible D gene TRBD1, 6 bases. The CDR3 is 12 residues long. Trimming shortened V by 3 bases and J by 4 bases, and 7 bases separated the two germline ends. Germline CDR1 and CDR2: DFQATT and SNEGSKA (reference sequence). The CDR3: CSARTGNQPQHF. CDR3 nucleotide sequence: TGCAGTGCTAGGACAGGTAATCAGCCCCAGCATTTT.

This clonotype was seen repeatedly, ten times or more. The chain employs TRBV5-1 and TRBJ1-1, with TRBD1 matching 7 bases. The germline V gene encodes CDR1 SGHRS and CDR2 YFSETQ. V gave up 2 bases and J gave up 0 bases; unmatched junction bases: 4. The CDR3 has 15 residues. This CDR3 is CASSLGGGLNTEAFF. The CDR3 region has the DNA TGCGCCAGCAGCTTAGGGGGCGGCTTGAACACTGAAGCTTTCTTT.

At least ten counts were recorded for this clonotype. This chain's CDR3 is CASSPQGTSGANVLTF. In nucleotides, the CDR3 is TGTGCCAGTAGTCCACAGGGGACATCGGGGGCCAACGTCCTGACTTTC. The chain combines TRBV19 with TRBJ2-6, with 7 positions matching TRBD1. Germline CDR1 and CDR2: LNHDA and SQIVND (reference sequence). J was trimmed by 4 bases and V by 5 bases; bases with no gene match: 8. This CDR3 is built from 16 residues.

This clonotype was seen many times. The V and J genes are TRBV24-1 and TRBJ1-1; D uncertain. Germline CDR1 KGHDR, CDR2 SFDVKD. This CDR3 comprises 12 residues. The V end was cut by 4 bases, the J end by 11 bases, with 13 bases between. This CDR3 is CATSDPGGLAFF. CDR3 DNA sequence: TGTGCCACCAGTGACCCAGGAGGGTTGGCTTTCTTT.

This clonotype was found many times. The chain employs TRBV15 and TRBJ1-3; D is undetermined. The CDR3 is 14 residues long. Germline assignment: CDR1 LNHNV and CDR2 YYDKDF (reference sequence). Trimming cost V 6 bases and J 0 bases, with 9 bases left between them. The CDR3 loop reads CATSSLRSGNTIYF. CDR3 coding DNA: TGTGCCACCAGTTCACTTCGCTCTGGAAACACCATATATTTT.

This clonotype was detected ten times or more. The rearrangement links TRBV7-8 to TRBJ2-7; tentatively, D is TRBD2 (7 bases). This CDR3 spans 17 amino acids. Trimming shortened V by 1 base and J by 4 bases, and 20 bases separated the two germline ends. The germline gives CDR1 SGHVS, CDR2 FQNEAQ. DNA of the CDR3: TGTGCCAGCAGCTTAGAGGGGGGGATGAGGATACGGTACGAGCAGTACTTC. Translating gives CASSLEGGMRIRYEQYF.

As concerns this clonotype: This may arise from a read error, as a much more abundant clone is one base away. The CDR3 nucleotides are TGTGCCAGCAGTTTAACAGGGGGCTACCAAGAGACCCAGTACTTC. Translated: CASSLTGGYQETQYF. The chain carries TRBV28 and TRBJ2-5, with 9 bases matching TRBD1. V dropped 2 bases and J dropped 0; count of bases not matched to a gene: 1. CDR3 length: 15 amino acids. Germline lookup yields CDR1 MDHEN and CDR2 SYDVKM.

This clonotype was seen at least ten times. The J gene is TRBJ2-5, the V gene TRBV6-4, with D unresolved. The CDR3 spans 13 residues. Per the germline V gene, CDR1 is MRHNA and CDR2 is SNTAGT. The V end was cut by 5 bases, the J end by 2 bases, with 9 bases between. In nucleotides, the CDR3 is TGTGCCAGCAGTTACGTTCGACAAGAGACCCAGTACTTC. Translation: CASSYVRQETQYF.

The chain couples TRBV24-1 to TRBJ2-3, with 12 bases lining up with TRBD2. CDR1 is KGHDR and CDR2 is SFDVKD in the germline V gene. Trimming took 5 bases from V and 3 from J; bases not matched to a gene: 5. This CDR3 comprises 16 residues. The CDR3 sequence: CATSALTSGGTDTQYF. The CDR3 DNA follows: TGTGCCACCAGTGCTCTGACTAGCGGGGGAACAGATACGCAGTATTTT.

This clonotype was picked up a small number of times. V and J are TRBV3-1 and TRBJ2-2, with 7 bases aligning to TRBD2. The CDR3 extends over 16 amino acids. With 6 bases clipped from V and 1 base from J, the junction kept 8 bases outside the gene matches. Germline CDR1 LGHDT, CDR2 YNNKEL (reference sequence). The CDR3 region has the DNA TGTGCCAGCAGGATCCGAGCGGGGAAGAACACCGGGGAGCTGTTTTTT. Translating it yields CASRIRAGKNTGELFF. The entire variable domain, with the rest obtained from reference TRBV3-1 and TRBJ2-2, is as follows: DTAVSQTPKYLVTQMGNDKSIKCEQNLGHDTMYWYKQDSKKFLKIMFSYNNKELIINETVPNRFSPKSPDKAHLNLHINSLELGDSAVYFCASRIRAGKNTGELFFGEGSRLTVL.

This clonotype occurred many times. The chain combines TRBV15 with TRBJ1-1, with D tentatively TRBD1 (6 bases). The CDR3 is 13 amino acids. Per the germline V gene, CDR1 is LNHNV and CDR2 is YYDKDF (reference sequence). The V gene lost 0 bases and the J gene lost 6 bases, with 8 bases spanning the gap. For the CDR3, the DNA is TGTGCCACCAGCAGAGATACAGGGCCTGAAGCTTTCTTT. It codes for CATSRDTGPEAFF.

Only a few counts were recorded for this clonotype. The V gene is TRBV5-1, the J gene TRBJ1-2; D remains unclear. Trimming removed 5 bases at V and 5 bases at J, with 16 bases between. CDR3 length: 14 amino acids. Germline values: CDR1 SGHRS, CDR2 YFSETQ. As DNA, the CDR3 is TGCGCCAGCAGTTACCCCAGGTACCCGTATGGCTACACCTTC. It encodes CASSYPRYPYGYTF.

In its sample, this clonotype was seen many times. The genes are TRBV5-1 and TRBJ2-7; 12 nucleotides agree with TRBD2. V trimming: 2 bases; J trimming: 6 bases; junction bases outside the gene matches: 9. The CDR3 runs to 16 residues. Per the germline V gene, CDR1 is SGHRS and CDR2 is YFSETQ. The DNA for the CDR3 is TGCGCCAGCAGCTTCGGACTAGCGGGGCCACCCGCCGAGCAGTACTTC. It codes for CASSFGLAGPPAEQYF.

This sequence joins TRBV7-8 and TRBJ2-5; D remains unclear. V lost 0 bases to trimming and J lost 5 bases, with 16 bases between them. CDR1 and CDR2 from the germline V gene are SGHVS and FQNEAQ. This CDR3 comprises 16 residues. CDR3 sequence: CASSLAFGRFGETQYF. For the CDR3, the DNA is TGTGCCAGCAGCTTAGCGTTCGGACGATTTGGGGAGACCCAGTACTTC.

This clonotype has ten or more counts. The chain links TRBV24-1 to TRBJ2-7, with no clear D. This CDR3 is 14 amino acids long. Trimming shortened V by 8 bases and J by 4 bases, and 17 bases separated the two germline ends. Germline V lookup: CDR1 KGHDR, CDR2 SFDVKD. The CDR3 region is CATKGRQRPYEQYF. Written as DNA, the CDR3 is TGTGCCACCAAAGGCAGGCAAAGGCCTTACGAGCAGTACTTC.

The chain uses TRBV12-3 or TRBV12-4 and TRBJ1-5; TRBD1 agrees at 9 bases. The CDR3 contains 16 residues. V dropped 8 bases and J dropped 6; count of bases not matched to a gene: 14. CDR3 region: CASGPRGQGGGQPQHF. The DNA for the CDR3 is TGTGCCAGCGGACCGAGGGGACAGGGTGGGGGTCAGCCCCAGCATTTT.

This clonotype was seen more than once but under ten times. A junction boundary mismatches the germline segment, possibly from a read error. J is TRBJ2-7 and V is TRBV7-8; D is undetermined. Germline CDR1 is SGHVS and CDR2 is FQNEAQ. The CDR3 is 15 residues long. DNA for the CDR3: TGCGCCAGCAGCTTGGGCTCGGGTATGTCCTACGAGCAGTACTTC. Protein product: CASSLGSGMSYEQYF.

This clonotype was seen ten or more times. The rearrangement joins TRBV6-5 to TRBJ1-2; possible D gene TRBD1, 5 bases. The CDR3 runs to 13 residues. Deletions cut 4 bases from V and 2 bases from J, with 8 bases between. The germline CDR1 and CDR2 sequences are MNHEY and SVGAGI. The DNA of the CDR3 is TGTGCCAGCAGTTTTGACAGCAACTATGGCTACACCTTC. Amino acids: CASSFDSNYGYTF.

This clonotype has at least ten counts. V gene TRBV7-8 combines with J gene TRBJ1-1; D possibly corresponds to TRBD1 (6 bases). Trimming removed 5 bases at V and 1 base at J, with 23 bases between. This CDR3 contains 18 residues. Germline V CDR1 and CDR2: SGHVS, FQNEAQ. The chain's CDR3 is CASSKRGVGTLKNTEAFF. The CDR3 DNA sequence: TGTGCCAGCAGCAAAAGAGGGGTTGGGACACTTAAGAACACTGAAGCTTTCTTT.

Many counts were recorded for this clonotype. The V gene is TRBV4-1, the J gene TRBJ2-4; D unresolved. CDR1 MGHRA and CDR2 YSYEKL come from the germline V gene. V was shortened by 3 bases and J by 0 bases, with 9 bases between the two germline ends. This CDR3 is 15 amino acids long. CDR3 sequence reads: CASSHTVLAKNIQYF. The CDR3 region has the DNA TGCGCCAGCAGCCATACGGTTTTAGCCAAAAACATTCAGTACTTC.

This clonotype showed up many times. The gene calls are TRBV27 and TRBJ1-2, with D hard to call. V was shortened by 8 bases and J by 6 bases, with 19 bases between the two germline ends. CDR1 and CDR2 from the germline V gene are MNHEY and SMNVEV (reference sequence). The CDR3 totals 14 residues. Here the CDR3 reads CASSDVMSGDGYTF. CDR3 bases: TGTGCCAGCTCGGACGTTATGAGTGGGGATGGCTACACCTTC.

This sequence joins TRBV4-1 and TRBJ1-2; TRBD1 agrees at 12 bases. The CDR3 runs 15 residues. With 4 bases clipped from V and 8 bases from J, the junction kept 8 bases outside the gene matches. Germline V gene lookup returns CDR1 MGHRA and CDR2 YSYEKL. The CDR3 DNA is TGCGCCAGCAGCCTACCGGGACAGGGGGCCTGGGGCTACACCTTC. Protein product: CASSLPGQGAWGYTF.

This clonotype was seen at least ten times. The genes are TRBV7-2 and TRBJ2-7; TRBD2 matches at 12 bases. CDR3 length: 16 residues. J gave up 0 bases and V 1 base, and 1 base lay outside the gene matches. Germline V lookup: CDR1 SGHTA, CDR2 FQGNSA. CDR3 amino acids: CASSLGLAGVSYEQYF. CDR3 DNA sequence: TGTGCCAGCAGCTTAGGACTAGCGGGGGTCTCCTACGAGCAGTACTTC.